The 13 T cell receptor beta chains listed next were all sequenced from one sample in a study of shared clonotypes between healthy human individuals. The data were produced by immunoSEQ multiplex PCR, yet TCRdb's version contains in-frame clones alone and is incomplete. The sample shows nearly 750,000 clones, roughly two thirds of them seen only once. Sequenced material: memory CD4+ T cells sorted from blood. Noted subset: CD45RA-negative fraction. The receptors were sampled from a woman younger than 45 in good health.

V and J are TRBV5-1 and TRBJ1-1; 7 bases match TRBD1. CDR1 SGHRS and CDR2 YFSETQ come from the germline V gene. The ends lost 3 bases at V and 0 bases at J; junction bases unmatched: 8. The CDR3 runs 16 residues. The CDR3 protein is CASSSGTVTLNTEAFF. The CDR3 DNA reads TGCGCCAGCAGCTCGGGGACAGTTACGCTGAACACTGAAGCTTTCTTT.

The rearrangement uses TRBV19 and TRBJ1-1; D might be TRBD1 (5 bases). Trimming pared 7 bases from V and 0 bases from J, leaving 15 bases between. In germline, CDR1 is LNHDA, CDR2 SQIVND (reference sequence). The CDR3 totals 15 residues. For the CDR3, the DNA is TGTGCCAGTACCAGGGCCCCAATCTTGAACACTGAAGCTTTCTTT. Its protein product is CASTRAPILNTEAFF.

The V gene is TRBV19, the J gene TRBJ2-7; D is unresolved. In germline, CDR1 is LNHDA, CDR2 SQIVND (reference sequence). The CDR3 consists of 11 residues. Trimming took 3 bases from V and 2 from J, leaving 2 bases between them. DNA of the CDR3: TGTGCCAGTAGTATCCCCTACGAGCAGTACTTC. It specifies CASSIPYEQYF. The entire variable domain, with the rest obtained from reference TRBV19 and TRBJ2-7, is as follows: DGGITQSPKYLFRKEGQNVTLSCEQNLNHDAMYWYRQDPGQGLRLIYYSQIVNDFQKGDIAEGYSVSREKKESFPLTVTSAQKNPTAFYLCASSIPYEQYFGPGTRLTVT.

V gene TRBV29-1 combines with J gene TRBJ1-4; D gene uncertain. The germline V gene encodes CDR1 SQVTM and CDR2 ANQGSEA. CDR3 length equals 13 residues. Trimming shortened V by 6 bases and J by 0 bases, and 8 bases separated the two germline ends. CDR3 sequence reads: CSVVASTNEKLFF. CDR3 DNA sequence: TGCAGCGTAGTGGCGTCAACTAATGAAAAACTGTTTTTT. The variable domain in full, with the rest retrieved from reference TRBV29-1 and TRBJ1-4, is SAVISQKPSRDICQRGTSLTIQCQVDSQVTMMFWYRQQPGQSLTLIATANQGSEATYESGFVIDKFPISRPNLTFSTLTVSNMSPEDSSIYLCSVVASTNEKLFFGSGTQLSVL.

This rearrangement joins TRBV7-2 to TRBJ2-5, with D perhaps matching TRBD1 or TRBD2 (5 bases each). The last part of the DNA fits TRBJ2-7 better; the J call may be wrong. Germline-derived CDR1 and CDR2 are SGHTA and FQGNSA. This CDR3 is 14 amino acids long. DNA for the CDR3: TGTGCCAGCAGCTACTACAGGAATGAGGGCGAGCAGTACTTC. This gives the protein CASSYYRNEGEQYF.

The chain joins TRBV18 to TRBJ2-2; D is undetermined. Trimming removed 1 base at V and 6 bases at J, with 6 bases between. Per germline, CDR1 KGHSH and CDR2 LQKENI. The CDR3 runs to 13 residues. DNA for the CDR3: TGTGCCAGCTCACCACAATCGTCCGGGGAGCTGTTTTTT. It specifies CASSPQSSGELFF.

In this sample, this clone turned up a few times. The chain's CDR3 is CASSFSSTGELFF. In DNA, the CDR3 is TGTGCCAGCAGCTTCTCGAGCACCGGGGAGCTGTTTTTT. The chain has TRBV7-8 and TRBJ2-2; D is uncertain. CDR3 length equals 13 residues. Germline lookup yields CDR1 SGHVS and CDR2 FQNEAQ. The ends were cut back, 3 bases at V and 4 bases at J, with 6 bases in the middle.

This rearrangement joins TRBV6-5 to TRBJ1-1; D is unclear. V gave up 6 bases and J gave up 0 bases, with 11 bases separating them. Germline-derived CDR1 and CDR2 are MNHEY and SVGAGI. This CDR3 has 14 residues. CDR3 in DNA: TGTGCCAGCAGCCGGGTTGGGATGAACACTGAAGCTTTCTTT. This codes for CASSRVGMNTEAFF.

This clone was seen only once. This CDR3 is also generated by other DNA sequences in the sample. This rearrangement joins TRBV5-1 to TRBJ2-1, with D hard to call. CDR3 length: 14 residues. V lost 0 bases and J 1 base, leaving 5 bases between the germline ends. The germline gives CDR1 SGHRS, CDR2 YFSETQ. The CDR3 region has the DNA TGCGCCAGCAGCTTGGCTTTATCCTACAATGAGCAGTTCTTC. Translated: CASSLALSYNEQFF.

For the CDR3, the DNA is TGCGCCAGCAGCTTGCGGCGCCGGGACACAACGTCCTACGAGCAGTACTTC. Encoded protein: CASSLRRRDTTSYEQYF. This sequence joins TRBV5-1 and TRBJ2-7, with D possibly TRBD1 on 6 matching bases. This CDR3 comprises 17 residues. The V end was cut by 1 base, the J end by 1 base, with 18 bases between. Germline values: CDR1 SGHRS, CDR2 YFSETQ. The full variable domain, completed using reference TRBV5-1 and TRBJ2-7, is KAGVTQTPRYLIKTRGQQVTLSCSPISGHRSVSWYQQTPGQGLQFLFEYFSETQRNKGNFPGRFSGRQFSNSRSEMNVSTLELGDSALYLCASSLRRRDTTSYEQYFGPGTRLTVT.

The chain is built from TRBV27 and TRBJ1-3, with no clear D. Between the trimmed V and J ends, which lost 6 bases and 0 bases, there was a span of 9 bases. CDR3 length: 14 amino acids. Germline V gives CDR1 MNHEY, CDR2 SMNVEV (reference sequence). The CDR3 protein is CASSSGYSGNTIYF. CDR3 coding DNA: TGTGCCAGCAGCTCAGGATACTCTGGAAACACCATATATTTT.

The rearrangement links TRBV2 to TRBJ2-7; the D is unclear. V was pared by 3 bases and J by 6 bases, with 9 bases between. This CDR3 contains 12 residues. Looked up from germline, CDR1 is SNHLY and CDR2 is FYNNEI. The CDR3 DNA reads as TGTGCCAGCAGTGACCAAAACACCGAGCAGTACTTC. It specifies CASSDQNTEQYF.

Points on this clone: One base away lies a much larger clone, so this may be a sequencing read error. This sequence joins TRBV4-1 and TRBJ1-1; 7 bases match TRBD1. After removal of 4 bases from V and 4 bases from J, the junction contained 9 bases not matched to a gene. The CDR3 runs to 15 residues. CDR1 is MGHRA, CDR2 YSYEKL, per germline. The CDR3 is CASSPQGRGGTEAFF. CDR3 DNA sequence: TGCGCCAGCAGCCCACAGGGGAGAGGGGGCACTGAAGCTTTCTTT.